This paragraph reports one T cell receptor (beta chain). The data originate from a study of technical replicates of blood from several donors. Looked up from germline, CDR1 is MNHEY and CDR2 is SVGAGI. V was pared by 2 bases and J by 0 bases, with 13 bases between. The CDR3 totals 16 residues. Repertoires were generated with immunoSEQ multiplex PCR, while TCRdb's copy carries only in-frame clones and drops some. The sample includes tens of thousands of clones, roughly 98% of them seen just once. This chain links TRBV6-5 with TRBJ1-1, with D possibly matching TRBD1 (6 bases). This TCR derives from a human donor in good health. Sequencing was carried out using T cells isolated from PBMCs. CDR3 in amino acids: CASSYEQGPMNTEAFF. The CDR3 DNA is TGTGCCAGCAGTTACGAACAGGGACCGATGAACACTGAAGCTTTCTTT.